This T cell receptor (beta chain) was recovered during a study of neoadjuvant anti-PD-1 for oral cavity cancer. Study context: Most patients had three to four biweekly doses of 3 mg/kg nivolumab before resection. Overall study findings and caveats: Pretreatment Treg/Th17 ratio correlated inversely with post-treatment tumor clonality.

These newly diagnosed stage II-IVA oral cavity squamous cell carcinoma patients had no prior systemic or radiation treatment. Cohort: HPV-negative, locally advanced oral cavity squamous cell carcinoma patients. Comments on this clone: The target antigen is unknown. The junction and the germline gene differ at one end; a read error may be behind it.

Clones were read by immunoSEQ multiplex PCR, and TCRdb kept only the in-frame ones, dropping some. The profile shows fewer than 70,000 clones, approximately 79% of them singletons. Specimen: PBMCs, collected before nivolumab (anti-PD-1) treatment. The sequence derives from a person aged 40 to 85 with oral cavity squamous cell carcinoma.

The CDR3 region has the DNA TGTGCCAGCAGTTATTCCCGCGGACAGGGGAACTCTGAAGCTTTCTTT. Protein: CASSYSRGQGNSEAFF. The chain joins TRBV27 to TRBJ1-1, with 9 bases that match TRBD1. There are 16 residues in the CDR3. Per germline, CDR1 MNHEY and CDR2 SMNVEV (reference sequence).